This T cell receptor (beta chain) was retrieved from a study of a mutant IDH1 vaccine in newly diagnosed glioma. The V and J ends lost 5 bases and 6 bases respectively, with 11 bases between them. CDR3 length: 12 amino acids. Per germline, CDR1 SGHNT and CDR2 YYREEE (reference sequence). This clone came up once. Its antigen is not identified. The protocol was immunoSEQ multiplex PCR, while the TCRdb copy is restricted to in-frame clones and leaves out a portion. The sample holds around 30,000 clones, about 87% seen once. Documented time point: week 47, end of study. Each dose delivered 300 ug of mutant IDH1 20-mer peptide subcutaneously with imiquimod. The study gave patients eight vaccinations in weeks 1, 3, 5, 7, 11, 15, 19, 23.

The chain carries TRBV5-4 and TRBJ1-1; D may be TRBD1 (6 bases). The receptor comes from a woman between 25 and 40 years old with glioma. The sample consisted of PBMCs, taken from a glioma patient whose treatment included an IDH1 peptide vaccine. Written as DNA, the CDR3 is TGTGCCAGCAGGTCACAGGGACCTGAAGCTTTCTTT. Translated: CASRSQGPEAFF.